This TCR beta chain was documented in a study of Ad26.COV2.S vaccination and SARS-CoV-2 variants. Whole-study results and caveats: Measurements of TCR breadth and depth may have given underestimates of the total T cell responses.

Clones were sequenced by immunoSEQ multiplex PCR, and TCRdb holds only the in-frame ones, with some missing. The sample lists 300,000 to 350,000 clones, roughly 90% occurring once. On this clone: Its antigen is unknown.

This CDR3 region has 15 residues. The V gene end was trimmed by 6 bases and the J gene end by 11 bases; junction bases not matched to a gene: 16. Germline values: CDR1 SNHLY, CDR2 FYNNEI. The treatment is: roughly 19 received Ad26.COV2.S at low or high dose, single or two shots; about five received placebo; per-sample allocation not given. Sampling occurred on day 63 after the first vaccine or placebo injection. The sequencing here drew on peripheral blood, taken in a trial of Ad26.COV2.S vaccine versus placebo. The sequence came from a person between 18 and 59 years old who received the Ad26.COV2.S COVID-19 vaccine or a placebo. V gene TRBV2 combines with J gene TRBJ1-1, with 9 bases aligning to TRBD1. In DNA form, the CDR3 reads TGTGCCAGCAGCCTCCTACAGGGGGCGCGAGGAAAGGCTTTCTTT. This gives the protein CASSLLQGARGKAFF.